A single TCR beta chain is shown here with its context. The data were produced by immunoSEQ multiplex PCR, yet TCRdb's version contains in-frame clones alone and is incomplete. Of hundreds of thousands of clones in the sample, around three quarters were seen once. The data belong to a study of shared T cell receptors in the human thymus. Germline CDR1 is LGHNT and CDR2 is FRNRAP. V gave up 6 bases and J gave up 9 bases, with 14 bases separating them. This CDR3 is 13 amino acids long. These data were also filed under a second study, of human thymus T cells. According to that study: Seemingly biased V and J gene usage marked thymic and blood repertoires.

The chain carries TRBV12-5 and TRBJ2-2, with D possibly matching TRBD1 (5 bases). This TCR derives from a boy under two years old with a congenital heart defect. The sample was thymocytes. This CDR3 reads CASGSDSPRELFF. The CDR3 DNA sequence: TGTGCTAGTGGATCCGACAGTCCCCGGGAGCTGTTTTTT.